This T cell receptor (beta chain) was observed in a study of esophageal squamous cell carcinoma under preoperative chemotherapy. Indicated time point: before preoperative PTX-NDP chemotherapy. Preoperative chemotherapy with paclitaxel-nedaplatin was given to patients before surgery. Concerning this clonotype itself: Its target is not known.

The CDR3 runs 15 residues. Germline lookup yields CDR1 SGHTA and CDR2 FQGTGA. Overall study findings and caveats: Chemotherapy was followed by significantly higher TCR diversity in peripheral T cells only, not tumor-infiltrating lymphocytes. Clonal contraction, more than amplification, hit abundant clones after paclitaxel-nedaplatin.

TCRdb re-called the PCR reads through MiXCR, storing one row per CDR3 protein. This table has approximately 30,000 distinct CDR3 sequences, 45% to 55% appearing once. The origin of this receptor is a human donor with esophageal squamous cell carcinoma. The donor label of this sample is uncertain. This sequence joins TRBV7-3 and TRBJ2-7; D call uncertain. The closer fit of TRBJ2-1 to the DNA end suggests the J call may be wrong. This sample was obtained from a patient given preoperative chemotherapy. The CDR3: CASSLISGLNNEQFF. The CDR3 DNA reads TGTGCCAGCAGCTTAATATCCGGGTTAAACAATGAGCAGTTCTTC.